The next 18 T cell receptor beta chains were all read from a single sample in a study of blood T cells in healthy people across ages. Through a sample-barcoded 5' primer and a J-beta primer mix, a second PCR was run for roughly 6 to 12 cycles. MiXCR, run by TCRdb on the 5' RACE reads, gives a single entry per CDR3 protein. This sample has hundreds of thousands of distinct CDR3 sequences, with 55% to 70% found just once. The sample comprised blood. The receptors were sampled from a man aged 25-45 years in good health.

The rearrangement links TRBV6-4 to TRBJ2-2, with D uncertain. Germline assignment: CDR1 MRHNA and CDR2 SNTAGT. V lost 2 bases and J 3 bases, leaving 4 bases between the germline ends. This CDR3 spans 13 amino acids. The CDR3 reads CASSDRDTGELFF. The CDR3 DNA is TGTGCCAGCAGTGACAGGGACACCGGGGAGCTGTTTTTT.

The chain couples TRBV6-5 to TRBJ1-2, with 9 bases lining up with TRBD1. Trimming took 10 bases from V and 4 from J; bases not matched to a gene: 13. Germline-derived CDR1 and CDR2 are MNHEY and SVGAGI. This CDR3 has 15 amino acids. The CDR3 is CATTDRGLPIYGYTF. For the CDR3, the DNA is TGTGCCACCACGGACAGGGGCCTTCCCATCTATGGCTACACCTTC.

This clonotype has a handful of counts. The chain links TRBV7-9 to TRBJ1-1; 8 bases match TRBD1. In germline, CDR1 is SEHNR, CDR2 FQNEAQ (reference sequence). V dropped 3 bases and J dropped 2; count of bases not matched to a gene: 17. CDR3 size: 19 residues. The CDR3 region has the DNA TGTGCCAGCAGCTTCAGCCTTACGAAAAGGGACAGGTCAAACACTGAAGCTTTCTTT. It encodes CASSFSLTKRDRSNTEAFF.

The V gene is TRBV10-3, the J gene TRBJ2-5; possibly TRBD2 for D (5 bases). CDR1 is ENHRY, CDR2 SYGVKD, per germline. The CDR3 extends over 16 amino acids. V lost 6 bases to trimming and J lost 11 bases, with 28 bases between them. This CDR3 reads CAISPWRADSYNEQYF. CDR3 in DNA: TGTGCCATCAGCCCCTGGCGGGCGGACTCCTACAATGAGCAGTACTTC.

V and J are TRBV5-4 and TRBJ2-1, with D perhaps TRBD2 (6 bases). This CDR3 has 17 amino acids. The germline V gene encodes CDR1 SGHNT and CDR2 YYREEE (reference sequence). V gave up 9 bases and J gave up 0 bases, with 22 bases separating them. The CDR3 region is CATQPGLSISSYNEQFF. CDR3 sequence (DNA): TGTGCCACCCAACCGGGACTCTCAATAAGCTCCTACAATGAGCAGTTCTTC. Full variable domain (outside the CDR3, taken from reference TRBV5-4 and TRBJ2-1): ETGVTQSPTHLIKTRGQQVTLRCSSQSGHNTVSWYQQALGQGPQFIFQYYREEENGRGNFPPRFSGLQFPNYSSELNVNALELDDSALYLCATQPGLSISSYNEQFFGPGTRLTVL.

V is TRBV7-2 and J is TRBJ2-3; 9 bases match TRBD1. V gave up 6 bases and J gave up 8 bases; unmatched junction bases: 12. Germline-derived CDR1 and CDR2 are SGHTA and FQGNSA. The CDR3 extends over 15 amino acids. The CDR3 here is CASSFRDRALFTQYF. The CDR3 nucleotides are TGTGCCAGCAGTTTCCGGGACAGGGCCCTTTTTACGCAGTATTTT.

The rearrangement links TRBV7-6 to TRBJ2-1; the D gene is possibly TRBD2 (6 bases). The germline V gene encodes CDR1 SGHVS and CDR2 FNYEAQ. The CDR3 consists of 15 residues. The V gene lost 5 bases and the J gene lost 9 bases, with 20 bases spanning the gap. In DNA form, the CDR3 reads TGTGCCAGCAGCCCTGCAGGAGGGCCCACTAGTGAGCAGTTCTTC. Protein sequence: CASSPAGGPTSEQFF.

A word on this clonotype: The limits of the CDR3 on the DNA are not certain, so only TCRdb's listed CDR3 is given. The chain uses TRBV5-1 and TRBJ2-6; TRBD2 is the table's D call and was not checked against the DNA. CDR1 and CDR2 from the germline V gene are SGHRS and YFSETQ. The CDR3 is 17 residues long, counting both termini. CDR3 in amino acids: CASSAVAGGTGANVPTF.

J is TRBJ2-7 and V is TRBV4-3; TRBD2 matches 7 bases. Germline CDR1 and CDR2: LGHNA and YSLEER. The CDR3 is made up of 15 amino acids. With 3 bases clipped from V and 3 bases from J, the junction kept 8 bases outside the gene matches. The CDR3 nucleotides read TGCGCCAGCAGCCAGGCCCTGGAGCGGGGCTACGAGCAGTACTTC. It encodes CASSQALERGYEQYF.

V and J are TRBV18 and TRBJ2-1, with 8 bases aligning to TRBD2. Trimming took 2 bases from V and 0 from J; bases not matched to a gene: 6. CDR3 length: 17 amino acids. Germline loops: CDR1 KGHSH, CDR2 LQKENI. CDR3 nucleotide sequence: TGTGCCAGCTCACCATCGAGCGGGAGTCGCTCCTACAATGAGCAGTTCTTC. As protein: CASSPSSGSRSYNEQFF.

The rearrangement uses TRBV10-3 and TRBJ1-1; 12 positions agree with TRBD1. The CDR3 sequence is 15 residues long. The junction had 9 bases not matched to a gene; V was cut back by 7 bases and J by 6 bases. Per germline, CDR1 ENHRY and CDR2 SYGVKD. The CDR3 loop is CAITVEGQGASEAFF. The CDR3 DNA sequence: TGTGCCATCACCGTAGAGGGACAGGGGGCTTCTGAAGCTTTCTTT.

This clonotype has a handful of counts. The gene calls are TRBV3-1 and TRBJ2-1, with 8 bases identical to TRBD1. V lost 0 bases, J lost 13 bases, and 11 bases stayed unmatched. CDR3 length equals 15 residues. Looked up from germline, CDR1 is LGHDT and CDR2 is YNNKEL (reference sequence). The CDR3 coding sequence is TGTGCCAGCAGCCAAGAACTTGACACAGGGGGTCGACAGTTCTTC. The encoded protein is CASSQELDTGGRQFF.

The CDR3: CASSEDSGTSGDEETQYF. Here the CDR3 DNA reads TGTGCCAGCAGCGAAGACTCCGGGACTAGCGGAGATGAAGAGACCCAGTACTTC. The rearrangement uses TRBV21-1 and TRBJ2-5; the table gives TRBD2 as D, unverified against the DNA. TRBV21-1 represents a pseudogene. The length of the CDR3 is 18 residues.

On this clonotype itself: The junction does not match germline at one end; this may be a read error. The gene calls are TRBV7-3 and TRBJ2-1; D gene ambiguous. This CDR3 has 13 amino acids. CDR1 and CDR2 (germline): SGHTA, FQGTGA. The CDR3 sequence: CASSVTLSGEQFF. For the CDR3, the DNA is TGTGCCAGCAGCGTAACGTTAAGTGGTGAGCAGTTCTTC.

J is TRBJ1-1 and V is TRBV29-1, with D unclear. Trimming pared 5 bases from V and 1 base from J, leaving 8 bases between. Per the germline V gene, CDR1 is SQVTM and CDR2 is ANQGSEA. The CDR3 sequence is 12 residues long. The CDR3 sequence: CSVWSGNTEAFF. CDR3 DNA: TGCAGCGTTTGGTCTGGGAACACTGAAGCTTTCTTT.

DNA for the CDR3: TGTGCCAGCAAAGGGACAGGGGAGCGCTATGGCTACACCTTC. Translating gives CASKGTGERYGYTF. The rearrangement links TRBV6-2 or TRBV6-3 to TRBJ1-2, with 10 nucleotides matching TRBD1. With V trimmed by 7 bases and J by 4 bases, 6 bases remained unmatched. The CDR3 sequence is 14 residues long. Germline CDR1 is MNHEY and CDR2 is SVGEGT.

The chain has TRBV29-1 and TRBJ2-7, with TRBD1 identical over 7 bases. The CDR3 contains 14 residues. Germline CDR1 is SQVTM and CDR2 is ANQGSEA. J was trimmed by 2 bases and V by 4 bases; bases with no gene match: 8. The CDR3 here is CSVVGGNGAYEQYF. CDR3 bases: TGCAGCGTTGTAGGGGGCAACGGGGCCTACGAGCAGTACTTC.

This clonotype has just a few counts. This chain uses TRBV6-5 with TRBJ2-1; 7 bases map to TRBD2. There are 11 residues in the CDR3. Per germline, CDR1 MNHEY and CDR2 SVGAGI. J was trimmed by 10 bases and V by 6 bases; bases with no gene match: 3. In DNA form, the CDR3 reads TGTGCCAGCAGGTTCGGGAGGGAGCAGTTCTTC. Residues: CASRFGREQFF.